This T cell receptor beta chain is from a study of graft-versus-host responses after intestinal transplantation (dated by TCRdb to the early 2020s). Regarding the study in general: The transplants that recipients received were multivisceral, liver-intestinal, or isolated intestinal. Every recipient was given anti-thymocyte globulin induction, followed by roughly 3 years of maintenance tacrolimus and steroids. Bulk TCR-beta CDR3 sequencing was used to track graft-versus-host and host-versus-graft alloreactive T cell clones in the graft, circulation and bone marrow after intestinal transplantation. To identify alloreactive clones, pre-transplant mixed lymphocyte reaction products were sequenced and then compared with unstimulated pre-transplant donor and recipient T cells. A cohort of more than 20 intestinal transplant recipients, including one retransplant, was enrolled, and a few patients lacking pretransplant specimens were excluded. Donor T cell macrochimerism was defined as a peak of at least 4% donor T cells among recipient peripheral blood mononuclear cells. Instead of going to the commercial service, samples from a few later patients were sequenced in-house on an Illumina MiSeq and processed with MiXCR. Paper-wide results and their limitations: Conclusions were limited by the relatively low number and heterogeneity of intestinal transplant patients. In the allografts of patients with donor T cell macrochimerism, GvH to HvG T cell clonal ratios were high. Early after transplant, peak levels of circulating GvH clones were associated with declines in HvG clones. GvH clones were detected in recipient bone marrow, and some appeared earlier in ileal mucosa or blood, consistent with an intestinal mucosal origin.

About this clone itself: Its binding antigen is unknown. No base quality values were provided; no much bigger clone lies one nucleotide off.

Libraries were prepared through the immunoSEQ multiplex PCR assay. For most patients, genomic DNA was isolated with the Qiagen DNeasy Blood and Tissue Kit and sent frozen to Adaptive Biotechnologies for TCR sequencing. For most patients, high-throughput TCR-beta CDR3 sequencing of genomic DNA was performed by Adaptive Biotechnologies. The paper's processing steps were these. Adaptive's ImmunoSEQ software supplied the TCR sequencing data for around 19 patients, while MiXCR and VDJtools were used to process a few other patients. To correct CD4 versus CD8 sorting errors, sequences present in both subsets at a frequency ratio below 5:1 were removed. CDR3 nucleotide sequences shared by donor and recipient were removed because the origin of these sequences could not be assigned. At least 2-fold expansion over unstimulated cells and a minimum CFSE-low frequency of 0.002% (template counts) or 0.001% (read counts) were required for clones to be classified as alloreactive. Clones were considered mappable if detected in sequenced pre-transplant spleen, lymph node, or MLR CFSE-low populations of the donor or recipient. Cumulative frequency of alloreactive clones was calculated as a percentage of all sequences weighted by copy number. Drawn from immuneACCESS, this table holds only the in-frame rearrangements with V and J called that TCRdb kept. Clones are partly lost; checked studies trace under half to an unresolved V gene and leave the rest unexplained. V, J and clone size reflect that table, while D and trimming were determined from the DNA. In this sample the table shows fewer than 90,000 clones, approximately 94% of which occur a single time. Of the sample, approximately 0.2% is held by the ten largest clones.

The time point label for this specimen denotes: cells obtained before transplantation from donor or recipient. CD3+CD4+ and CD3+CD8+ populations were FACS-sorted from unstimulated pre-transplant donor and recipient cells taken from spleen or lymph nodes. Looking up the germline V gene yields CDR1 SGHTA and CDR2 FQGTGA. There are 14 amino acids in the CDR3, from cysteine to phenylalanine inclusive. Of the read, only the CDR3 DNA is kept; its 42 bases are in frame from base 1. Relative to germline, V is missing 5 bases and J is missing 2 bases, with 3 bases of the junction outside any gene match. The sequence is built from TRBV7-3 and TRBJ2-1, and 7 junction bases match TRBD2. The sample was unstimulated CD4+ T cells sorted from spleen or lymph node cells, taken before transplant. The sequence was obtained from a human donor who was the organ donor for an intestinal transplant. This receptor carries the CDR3 CASSPAGAYNEQFF. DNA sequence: TGTGCCAGCAGCCCCGCGGGGGCCTACAATGAGCAGTTCTTC. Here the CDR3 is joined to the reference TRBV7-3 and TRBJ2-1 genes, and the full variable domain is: GAGVSQTPSNKVTEKGKYVELRCDPISGHTALYWYRQSLGQGPEFLIYFQGTGAADDSGLPNDRFFAVRPEGSVSTLKIQRTERGDSAVYLCASSPAGAYNEQFFGPGTRLTVL.